This TCR beta chain derives from a study of beta chain features in type 1 diabetes. Germline CDR1 MDHEN, CDR2 SYDVKM. There are 14 residues in the CDR3. The V and J ends lost 3 bases and 5 bases, in that order; junction bases with no gene match: 4. Findings and limits, study-wide: Sequencing used cDNA, and cells with high TCR expression could therefore be over-represented. Moderately but significantly shorter TCRB CDR3s were found in Type 1 diabetes patients in all four CD4+ subsets.

The sequenced template was cDNA made from the entire isolated RNA. Sequenced by immunoSEQ multiplex PCR; TCRdb stores in-frame clones only, minus some. In the table there are some 270,000 clones, about 11% of which are singletons. This clone was observed a handful of times. Antigen specificity is unknown. The origin of this receptor is a man aged 30 to 45 with type 1 diabetes. Material: naive CD4+ T cells from blood. V is TRBV28 and J is TRBJ1-2, with TRBD1 matching over 9 bases. The CDR3 loop is CASSFTGQGYGYTF. The CDR3 nucleotides read TGTGCCAGCAGTTTTACGGGACAGGGTTATGGCTACACCTTC.